This T cell receptor beta chain was observed in a study of T cells in Graves' hyperthyroidism and ophthalmopathy. Notes on the study in general: Most thyroid clonotypes that were expanded above 0.001 also turned up in blood. Ophthalmopathy was distinguished from stable hyperthyroidism by 13 V-J signatures. Ophthalmopathy prediction by the model preceded onset by a median approximately 6.9 months.

Each diagnosis was grounded in clinical symptoms, serum thyroxine and TRAb, thyroid ultrasound, and orbital computed tomography. Comment on this clonotype: No antigen is known for it. At one end the junction does not follow the germline gene, possibly because of a read error.

The CDR3 runs to 15 residues. Germline V gene lookup returns CDR1 SGHRS and CDR2 YFSETQ. What was amplified from RNA transcripts were TCR beta CDR3 regions. HTBI primers drove first-round RT-PCR of the TCR CDR3. MiXCR, run by TCRdb on the multiplex PCR reads, gives a single entry per CDR3 protein. The sample has 500,000 or so distinct CDR3 sequences, approximately 17% seen once. The chain uses TRBV5-1 and TRBJ2-5; D gene ambiguous. This receptor was identified in a woman aged 18-29 years with Graves' ophthalmopathy. Sequencing was carried out using blood. CDR3 sequence: CASSWDASRQETQYF. The CDR3, as DNA: TGTGCCAGCAGCTGGGATGCGTCTAGACAAGAGACCCAGTACTTC.